These 19 T cell receptor beta chains share one sample of origin, sequenced in a study of CD8 T cells in Susac syndrome. Random-hexamer reverse transcription was applied to roughly 0.5 to 1 ug RNA. MiXCR was run by TCRdb on the immunoSEQ multiplex PCR reads, yielding one entry per CDR3 protein. The table lists 200,000 to 300,000 distinct CDR3 sequences, around 96% of them singletons. Input material: CD4+ T cells from PBMCs. These receptors all stem from a human donor with Susac syndrome.

This clonotype has just one count. The V and J genes are TRBV7-9 and TRBJ2-1; 11 nucleotides line up with TRBD2. Germline loops: CDR1 SEHNR, CDR2 FQNEAQ (reference sequence). Germline trimming cut 5 bases from V and 8 bases from J; bases unmatched to any gene: 14. This CDR3 contains 17 residues. The CDR3 reads CASSTYMTSGKSYEQFF. In nucleotides, the CDR3 is TGTGCCAGCAGCACTTATATGACTAGCGGGAAATCATATGAGCAGTTCTTC.

The V and J genes are TRBV4-1 and TRBJ2-7; D remains ambiguous. Trimming took 4 bases from V and 6 from J, leaving 16 bases between them. Per the germline V gene, CDR1 is MGHRA and CDR2 is YSYEKL. The CDR3 length is 14 residues. The CDR3 here is CASSPLTKSLEQYF. CDR3 nucleotides: TGCGCCAGCAGCCCCCTGACCAAGAGCCTCGAGCAGTACTTC.

This clonotype was seen a handful of times. The rearrangement joins TRBV29-1 to TRBJ2-7; D call uncertain. Deletions cut 4 bases from V and 4 bases from J, with 8 bases between. CDR3 length: 11 residues. Per the germline V gene, CDR1 is SQVTM and CDR2 is ANQGSEA. The CDR3 spells CSVASSYEQYF. The CDR3 DNA reads as TGCAGCGTTGCAAGTAGTTACGAGCAGTACTTC.

This clonotype has only one observation. V usage is TRBV20-1 and J usage is TRBJ1-3; D is uncertain. The germline V and J ends were trimmed by 6 bases and 7 bases, with 10 bases remaining between them. The CDR3 sequence is 11 residues long. Per germline, CDR1 DFQATT and CDR2 SNEGSKA (reference sequence). This CDR3 reads CSAELRNTIYF. The CDR3 DNA reads as TGCAGTGCAGAGCTCAGGAACACCATATATTTT.

The V gene is TRBV7-6, the J gene TRBJ1-3; D not certain. V was pared by 1 base and J by 0 bases, with 7 bases between. CDR1 and CDR2 (germline): SGHVS, FNYEAQ. This CDR3 has 15 residues. CDR3 DNA: TGTGCCAGCAGCTTAGTTCAGGACTCTGGAAACACCATATATTTT. Encoded protein: CASSLVQDSGNTIYF.

The table lists this clonotype with a count of one. The CDR3 sequence is CASSPPPGQGRGPDTQYF. The CDR3 nucleotides are TGCGCCAGCAGTCCCCCCCCGGGACAGGGGAGGGGCCCAGATACGCAGTATTTT. This chain links TRBV23-1 with TRBJ2-3; TRBD1 agrees at 10 bases. TRBV23-1 carries the ORF label, with uncertain function. CDR3 length: 18 residues. J lost 4 bases, V lost 4 bases, and 14 bases had no gene match.

This clonotype was counted a single time. This sequence joins TRBV12-3 or TRBV12-4 and TRBJ2-7; D is unresolved. This CDR3 has 16 residues. V lost 3 bases, J lost 0 bases, and 15 bases lay in between. CDR3 protein: CASSFGPAPYSYEQYF. The CDR3 DNA sequence: TGTGCCAGCAGTTTCGGGCCGGCGCCTTACTCCTACGAGCAGTACTTC.

This clonotype was recorded once. The chain carries TRBV24-1 and TRBJ2-3; no clear D. Germline V gene sequence: CDR1 KGHDR, CDR2 SFDVKD. With 5 bases removed from V and 4 bases from J, the gap between germline ends came to 18 bases. The CDR3 has 16 residues. CDR3 in amino acids: CATSGDGLDGADTQYF. In DNA form, the CDR3 reads TGTGCCACCAGTGGAGACGGATTGGATGGCGCAGATACGCAGTATTTT.

The genes are TRBV15 and TRBJ2-1; no definite D call. The CDR3 runs to 13 residues. V dropped 3 bases and J dropped 3 bases, with 6 bases sitting between them. Germline lookup yields CDR1 LNHNV and CDR2 YYDKDF (reference sequence). CDR3 sequence reads: CATSSRIYNEQFF. The CDR3, as DNA: TGTGCCACCAGCAGTCGTATCTACAATGAGCAGTTCTTC.

The rearrangement links TRBV24-1 to TRBJ1-2; the D is unclear. This CDR3 has 12 amino acids. V was pared by 1 base and J by 5 bases, with 4 bases between. The germline gives CDR1 KGHDR, CDR2 SFDVKD. CDR3 loop: CATSDFRYGYTF. CDR3 DNA: TGTGCCACCAGTGATTTTAGGTATGGCTACACCTTC.

The chain combines TRBV21-1 with TRBJ2-7. TRBV21-1 has pseudogene status. The CDR3 loop spans 12 amino acids. The chain's CDR3 is CASSLTLYEQYF. The CDR3 region has the DNA TGTGCCAGCAGCCTAACCCTATACGAGCAGTACTTC.

Written as DNA, the CDR3 is TGTGCCAGCAGTCAGACTTTGGGATACAATGAGCAGTTCTTC. It specifies CASSQTLGYNEQFF. The chain recombines TRBV3-1 with TRBJ2-1, with D hard to call. The V and J ends lost 6 bases and 4 bases respectively, with 13 bases between them. Germline loops: CDR1 LGHDT, CDR2 YNNKEL (reference sequence). The CDR3 extends over 14 amino acids.

The CDR3 bases are TGTGCCAGCAGCTTACCTCGGACAGGGGACACTGAAGCTTTCTTT. It yields the protein CASSLPRTGDTEAFF. The chain uses TRBV7-9 and TRBJ1-1, with 9 nucleotides matching TRBD1. The germline V gene encodes CDR1 SEHNR and CDR2 FQNEAQ (reference sequence). CDR3 length: 15 amino acids. J gave up 3 bases and V 2 bases, and 4 bases lay outside the gene matches.

The rearrangement uses TRBV12-3 or TRBV12-4 and TRBJ1-1; D not certain. The CDR3 contains 13 residues. Trimming stripped 6 bases from V and 6 bases from J, with 14 bases between. The CDR3 is CASRPGWSAEAFF. The DNA for the CDR3 is TGTGCCAGCAGACCGGGTTGGTCCGCTGAAGCTTTCTTT.

This clonotype was recorded only once. The chain is built from TRBV13 and TRBJ2-7; possibly TRBD1 for D (6 bases). The germline gives CDR1 PRHDT, CDR2 FYEKMQ (reference sequence). Between the trimmed V and J ends, which lost 3 bases and 4 bases, there was a span of 10 bases. CDR3 size: 13 residues. For the CDR3, the DNA is TGTGCCAGCAGCTTCCAACAGGGTTACGAGCAGTACTTC. This gives the protein CASSFQQGYEQYF.

This clonotype occurred once. The chain is built from TRBV29-1 and TRBJ1-4; D is unclear. The CDR3 spans 14 residues. Trimming removed 1 base at V and 8 bases at J, with 14 bases between. Germline V gene lookup returns CDR1 SQVTM and CDR2 ANQGSEA. The CDR3 nucleotides read TGCAGCGTTGAAGTGTCGGGGTCTCGCGAAAAACTGTTTTTT. Residues: CSVEVSGSREKLFF.

The V gene is TRBV7-8, the J gene TRBJ2-2, with TRBD2 identical over 11 bases. This CDR3 spans 16 amino acids. Per germline, CDR1 SGHVS and CDR2 FQNEAQ. The V gene end was trimmed by 5 bases and the J gene end by 11 bases; junction bases not matched to a gene: 13. The CDR3 here is CASSPQPRTSGLELFF. DNA of the CDR3: TGTGCCAGCAGCCCCCAACCTCGGACTAGCGGGCTAGAGCTGTTTTTT.

Points on this clonotype: One junction end does not reproduce the germline sequence, and a read error may be involved. This chain joins TRBV20-1 and TRBJ2-7; the D gene is possibly TRBD2 (6 bases). The CDR3 sequence is 14 residues long. Looked up from germline, CDR1 is DFQATT and CDR2 is SNEGSKA (reference sequence). The CDR3 DNA reads TGCAGTGCTCGAGACCGGACTATTGCCTACGAGCAGTACTTC. Its translation: CSARDRTIAYEQYF.

The chain couples TRBV29-1 to TRBJ2-7; 7 bases fit TRBD2. V shed 3 bases, J shed 4 bases, and the junction held 3 bases outside the gene matches. Germline V CDR1 and CDR2: SQVTM, ANQGSEA. The CDR3 is made up of 12 amino acids. The CDR3 protein is CSVEASGYEQYF. Here the CDR3 DNA reads TGCAGCGTTGAGGCTAGCGGTTACGAGCAGTACTTC.